Listed below are T cell receptor beta chains from one sample, sequenced in a study of blood T cell repertoires in COVID-19. Clones were read by immunoSEQ multiplex PCR, and TCRdb kept only the in-frame ones, dropping some. The sample lists approximately 150,000 clones; approximately 90% were seen once. Sequenced input: peripheral blood. These receptors came from a man aged 45-60 years who had recovered from COVID-19. Each CDR3 is given with its conserved first and last residue. D genes are given only for firm matches. The size field is filled for only some rows; it gives once, few, many or a size class.

D gene,clone size,J gene,V gene,CDR3 DNA,CDR3 protein
TRBD2,few,TRBJ2-1,TRBV14,TGTGCCAGCAGCCTAGTGGGACTAGCGGAAGACAATGAGCAGTTCTTC,CASSLVGLAEDNEQFF
-,-,TRBJ1-4,TRBV3-1/TRBV3-2,TGTGCCAGCAGCCAAGGGGCTACAACTAATGAAAAACTGTTTTTT,CASSQGATTNEKLFF
-,-,TRBJ2-5,TRBV19,TGTGCCAGTAGTACCCTAGAAGGGAGGGAGACCCAGTACTTC,CASSTLEGRETQYF
TRBD2,-,TRBJ2-3,TRBV11-2,TGTGCCAGCAGCTCGGGACTAGCGGAAAATACGCAGTATTTT,CASSSGLAENTQYF
TRBD1,-,TRBJ1-5,TRBV28,TGTGCCAGCACGACAGGGGGCTGGGGGTATAGCAATCAGCCCCAGCATTTT,CASTTGGWGYSNQPQHF
-,-,TRBJ1-2,TRBV24-1,TGTGCCACCAGTGACCGCACCGGTGGCTACACCTTC,CATSDRTGGYTF
-,-,TRBJ1-2,TRBV28,TGTGCCAGCAGTTTACCGGGTATAGAGGGCTACACCTTC,CASSLPGIEGYTF
-,-,TRBJ2-3,TRBV7-3,TGTGCCAGCAGCTTAGCGGGAATTATGACAGATACGCAGTATTTT,CASSLAGIMTDTQYF
TRBD1,-,TRBJ2-1,TRBV4-3,TGCGCCAGCAGCCTTTTCCACAGGGGGCTGGGAGACAATGAGCAGTTCTTC,CASSLFHRGLGDNEQFF
TRBD1,-,TRBJ1-1,TRBV27,TGTGCCAGCAGGGTACAGGGGCGAAACACTGAAGCTTTCTTT,CASRVQGRNTEAFF
TRBD1,-,TRBJ2-2,TRBV6-5,TGTGCCAGCAGTTTCGGGACAGGGGACGGGGAGCTGTTTTTT,CASSFGTGDGELFF
-,once,TRBJ2-2,TRBV18,TGTGCCAGCTCACCACCGGGCAGGGATGGCACCGGGGAGCTGTTTTTT,CASSPPGRDGTGELFF
TRBD2,few,TRBJ2-7,TRBV27,TGTGCCAGCAGTTTAAGTGGACTAGCGGACCTCGAGCAGTACTTC,CASSLSGLADLEQYF
TRBD2,medium-sized,TRBJ2-3,TRBV27,TGTGCCAGCAGTTTATCAGCGGGAACGGATACGCAGTATTTT,CASSLSAGTDTQYF
-,-,TRBJ1-5,TRBV29-1,TGCAGCGTTATTACAGCCGAATTCAATCAGCCCCAGCATTTT,CSVITAEFNQPQHF
TRBD1,many,TRBJ1-3,TRBV16,TGTGCCAGCAGCCAATCGTTGTCCCGGGACAGGCTTGATGGAAACACCATATATTTT,CASSQSLSRDRLDGNTIYF
-,-,TRBJ1-1,TRBV7-3,TGTGCCAGCAGCTTTTTGGGCCAGGGTAAGGCTTTCTTT,CASSFLGQGKAFF
-,-,TRBJ1-2,TRBV6-5,TGTGCCAGCAGTTTAAGTAACAGGGTCGAGGGCTACACCTTC,CASSLSNRVEGYTF
TRBD1,-,TRBJ1-1,TRBV6-5,TGTGCCAGCAGTTACGGGACAGGGTTGGCAGCTTTCTTT,CASSYGTGLAAFF
-,-,TRBJ1-1,TRBV19,TGTGCCAGTAGTCTCAGACGGGACATGAACACTGAAGCTTTCTTT,CASSLRRDMNTEAFF
TRBD1,-,TRBJ2-3,TRBV27,TGTGCCAGCACCGGACAGGGGGCTGGTGCAGATACGCAGTATTTT,CASTGQGAGADTQYF
TRBD2,-,TRBJ2-1,TRBV11-2,TGTGCCAGCAGCTTAGAAATTCTACTAGCGGCCTACAATGAGCAGTTCTTC,CASSLEILLAAYNEQFF
-,-,TRBJ2-5,TRBV3-1/TRBV3-2,TGTGCCAGCAGCCAACAAGCGGGCCCTCGGTGGGCCCAGTACTTC,CASSQQAGPRWAQYF
-,-,TRBJ1-5,TRBV3-1/TRBV3-2,TGTGCCAGCAGCTACAGGGACGAAAGGGGGTCTAGCAATCAGCCCCAGCATTTT,CASSYRDERGSSNQPQHF
-,-,TRBJ1-1,TRBV6-5,TGTGCCAGCAATAGGGGCACTGAAGCTTTCTTT,CASNRGTEAFF
-,-,TRBJ2-5,TRBV24-1,TGTGCCACCAGCCGACAGGAACGTTGGATCGAGACCCAGTACTTC,CATSRQERWIETQYF
-,-,TRBJ2-5,TRBV2,TGTGCCAGCAGTAGACAGGCAGAGACCCAGTACTTC,CASSRQAETQYF
-,-,TRBJ2-2,TRBV5-4,TGTGCCAGCAGCTTGGGGGCAGCGAACACCGGGGAGCTGTTTTTT,CASSLGAANTGELFF
TRBD1,-,TRBJ1-2,TRBV25-1,TGTGCCAGCAGTGTGACAGGGACACATGGCTACACCTTC,CASSVTGTHGYTF
TRBD1,-,TRBJ2-5,TRBV18,TGTGCCAGCTCACCAAACAGGGGGCAAGAGACCCAGTACTTC,CASSPNRGQETQYF
-,-,TRBJ1-1,TRBV18,TGTGCCAGCTCGGCCGGGGGGGCGAACACTGAAGCTTTCTTT,CASSAGGANTEAFF
TRBD2,few,TRBJ2-7,TRBV28,TGTGCCAGCATCTCTGGCGGTAATGGCGGGGGACCTTCCTACGAGCAGTACTTC,CASISGGNGGGPSYEQYF
TRBD1,-,TRBJ2-7,TRBV9,TGTGCCAGCAGCCCCGGGCCGGGACAGGGTAACGAGCAGTACTTC,CASSPGPGQGNEQYF
TRBD1,-,TRBJ2-1,TRBV6-5,TGTGCCAGCAGGACAGGGGGTTCCTCCTACAATGAGCAGTTCTTC,CASRTGGSSYNEQFF
-,-,TRBJ2-2,TRBV6-5,TGTGCCAGCAGCCGGGACTCCTCGAACACCGGGGAGCTGTTTTTT,CASSRDSSNTGELFF
TRBD1,-,TRBJ2-3,TRBV5-6,TGTGCCAGCAGCTTGGCGCGACAGGGGAGAGGTACGCAGTATTTT,CASSLARQGRGTQYF
-,-,TRBJ2-7,TRBV12-3/TRBV12-4,TGTGCCAGCAGTTTGTCAGGGGTCGAGCAGTACTTC,CASSLSGVEQYF
TRBD1,-,TRBJ2-7,TRBV30,TGTGCCTGGAGTAACCCCGCGACAGGGAGAAACGAGCAGTACTTC,CAWSNPATGRNEQYF
-,-,TRBJ2-1,TRBV4-3,TGCGCCAGCAGCCCTGACGGGGGGCCTTCCAATGAGCAGTTCTTC,CASSPDGGPSNEQFF
TRBD1,-,TRBJ2-5,TRBV7-3,TGTGCCAGCAGCCCACAGGGGGCAGGGCTACCCCAAGAGACCCAGTACTTC,CASSPQGAGLPQETQYF
TRBD2,-,TRBJ2-1,TRBV7-9,TGTGCCAGCAGCCCGCGACTAGCGAGCTCCTACAATGAGCAGTTCTTC,CASSPRLASSYNEQFF
TRBD1,-,TRBJ2-2,TRBV6-4,TGTGCCAGCAGTGACTCGGGGACAGTTAACACCGGGGAGCTGTTTTTT,CASSDSGTVNTGELFF
-,few,TRBJ2-3,TRBV19,TGTGCCAGTAGTACGCTAGGAGATACGCAGTATTTT,CASSTLGDTQYF
TRBD1,-,TRBJ2-3,TRBV19,TGTGCCAGTAGGGACTCAGGGGGATGGACAGATACGCAGTATTTT,CASRDSGGWTDTQYF
-,few,TRBJ2-7,TRBV2,TGTGCCACCTCCGGTTCCTACGAGCAGTACTTC,CATSGSYEQYF
TRBD1,-,TRBJ2-7,TRBV6-5,TGTGCCAGCAGTTACTCGGCAGGGGGCTCGTACGAGCAGTACTTC,CASSYSAGGSYEQYF
TRBD1,-,TRBJ1-1,TRBV5-1,TGCGCCAGCAGCTTAACAGGGGGGATTATGAACACTGAAGCTTTCTTT,CASSLTGGIMNTEAFF
-,-,TRBJ2-7,TRBV11-2,TGTGCCAGCAGCTCTCTGAAAAGCAACCTGGGCGTCTACGAGCAGTACTTC,CASSSLKSNLGVYEQYF
TRBD1,once,TRBJ2-7,TRBV11-2,TGTGCCAGCAGCCAAGGGGGCTTCTACGAGCAGTACTTC,CASSQGGFYEQYF
TRBD1,-,TRBJ2-5,TRBV28,TGTGCCAGCAGTTTATCAGGGGGTGGGTGGGAGACCCAGTACTTC,CASSLSGGGWETQYF
TRBD2,-,TRBJ2-7,TRBV5-5,TGTGCCAGCAGCTTGGGTTTAGCGGGAGAGAGCTACGAGCAGTACTTC,CASSLGLAGESYEQYF
TRBD1,-,TRBJ2-3,TRBV25-1,TGTGCCAGCAGTGGGGAACAGGGGGCTCTTCGCACAGATACGCAGTATTTT,CASSGEQGALRTDTQYF
TRBD1,-,TRBJ2-2,TRBV7-8,TGTGCCAGCAGCTTAGCGGGACAGGGGCGCACCGGGGAGCTGTTTTTT,CASSLAGQGRTGELFF